This is a list of T cell receptor beta chains from one sample in a study of blood T cells in healthy people across ages. One entry per CDR3 protein results from TCRdb running MiXCR on the 5' RACE reads. The sample shows over 1.5 million distinct CDR3 sequences, roughly 49% of them seen only once. The specimen was blood. Receptors originate from a woman aged 40 to 50 in good health. Each CDR3 is given with its conserved first and last residue. The D gene is left open where the match is weak. Expanded clones get a size class; other rows say once, few or many, or leave the size out.

D: TRBD2; size: .; J: TRBJ2-1; V: TRBV6-5; CDR3: CASSRTSGGFFNEQFF; DNA: TGTGCCAGCAGTAGGACTAGCGGGGGGTTTTTCAATGAGCAGTTCTTC
D: TRBD1; size: .; J: TRBJ2-5; V: TRBV6-5; CDR3: CASSYGPQGALSETQYF; DNA: TGTGCCAGCAGTTACGGCCCCCAGGGGGCGCTTTCTGAGACCCAGTACTTC
D: .; size: many; J: TRBJ2-7; V: TRBV7-2; CDR3: CASRPYEQYF; DNA: TGTGCCAGCAGGCCCTACGAGCAGTACTTC
D: .; size: .; J: TRBJ2-7; V: TRBV6-2/TRBV6-3; CDR3: CASSKLSYEQYF; DNA: TGTGCCAGCAGTAAGCTCTCCTACGAGCAGTACTTC
D: TRBD1; size: few; J: TRBJ2-1; V: TRBV20-1; CDR3: CSARPLVTGGNEQFF; DNA: TGCAGTGCTAGACCCCTAGTTACAGGGGGCAATGAGCAGTTCTTC
D: .; size: .; J: TRBJ1-6; V: TRBV5-1; CDR3: CASSAGAYNSPLHF; DNA: TGCGCCAGCAGCGCAGGGGCCTATAATTCACCCCTCCACTTT
D: TRBD2; size: .; J: TRBJ2-5; V: TRBV20-1; CDR3: CSARVGRGVPQETQYF; DNA: TGCAGTGCTAGAGTTGGTCGGGGGGTACCCCAGGAGACCCAGTACTTC
D: TRBD1; size: .; J: TRBJ2-3; V: TRBV28; CDR3: CASLPGQGFPDTQYF; DNA: TGTGCCAGCCTGCCGGGACAGGGGTTCCCAGATACGCAGTATTTT
D: TRBD1; size: .; J: TRBJ1-1; V: TRBV28; CDR3: CASSLLGGLTEAFF; DNA: TGTGCCAGCAGTTTACTAGGGGGCCTCACTGAAGCTTTCTTT
D: TRBD2; size: .; J: TRBJ2-7; V: TRBV7-2; CDR3: CASGSGGDYEQYF; DNA: TGTGCCAGCGGTAGCGGGGGGGACTACGAGCAGTACTTC
D: TRBD2; size: .; J: TRBJ2-1; V: TRBV28; CDR3: CASSFSAGGQFF; DNA: TGTGCCAGCAGTTTTTCGGCGGGGGGGCAGTTCTTC
D: .; size: .; J: TRBJ1-5; V: TRBV7-2; CDR3: CASSLKSVDQPQHF; DNA: TGTGCCAGCAGCTTAAAGTCAGTTGATCAGCCCCAGCATTTT
D: TRBD1; size: .; J: TRBJ2-5; V: TRBV7-9; CDR3: CASSLGYRDRGQGQEKTQYF; DNA: TGTGCCAGCAGCTTAGGATACCGGGACAGGGGGCAGGGGCAAGAAAAGACCCAGTACTTC
D: TRBD1; size: .; J: TRBJ2-1; V: TRBV12-5; CDR3: CASGSRSRGLSFSDEQFF; DNA: TGTGCTAGTGGTTCCCGTTCCAGGGGGCTTAGCTTTAGCGATGAGCAGTTCTTC
D: .; size: .; J: TRBJ1-2; V: TRBV4-3; CDR3: CASSQDRKGYGYTF; DNA: TGCGCCAGCAGCCAAGATAGGAAAGGCTATGGCTACACCTTC
D: TRBD1; size: few; J: TRBJ2-7; V: TRBV29-1; CDR3: CSVSSGTGGSYEQYF; DNA: TGCAGCGTTTCCTCCGGGACAGGGGGCTCCTACGAGCAGTACTTC
D: .; size: .; J: TRBJ2-3; V: TRBV20-1; CDR3: CSAPQGYTQYF; DNA: TGCAGTGCGCCGCAAGGATATACGCAGTATTTT
D: .; size: .; J: TRBJ1-4; V: TRBV29-1; CDR3: CSVSRGGEKLFF; DNA: TGCAGCGTATCACGAGGGGGTGAAAAACTGTTTTTT
D: TRBD2; size: few; J: TRBJ2-3; V: TRBV20-1; CDR3: CSARPSGGASTDTQYF; DNA: TGCAGTGCTAGGCCGAGCGGGGGGGCCTCTACAGATACGCAGTATTTT
D: .; size: few; J: TRBJ2-7; V: TRBV7-2; CDR3: CASSLCYEQYF; DNA: TGTGCCAGCAGCCTCTGCTACGAGCAGTACTTC
D: .; size: .; J: TRBJ1-1; V: TRBV6-1; CDR3: CASSEADGDTEAFF; DNA: TGTGCCAGCAGTGAAGCGGACGGGGACACTGAAGCTTTCTTT
D: .; size: .; J: TRBJ2-3; V: TRBV7-9; CDR3: CASSPRSRGGTDTQYF; DNA: TGTGCCAGCAGCCCCCGTAGCAGGGGCGGGACAGATACGCAGTATTTT
D: TRBD2; size: .; J: TRBJ2-3; V: TRBV28; CDR3: CASYPLAGVGRDTQYF; DNA: TGTGCCAGCTATCCGTTAGCGGGGGTCGGGAGGGATACGCAGTATTTT
D: .; size: few; J: TRBJ1-6; V: TRBV13; CDR3: CASSLGTSRQFGSSPLHF; DNA: TGTGCCAGCAGCTTGGGGACATCCAGACAGTTTGGCAGTTCACCCCTCCACTTT
D: TRBD1; size: .; J: TRBJ2-7; V: TRBV28; CDR3: CASLDRGITYEQYF; DNA: TGTGCCAGCCTGGACAGGGGGATAACCTACGAGCAGTACTTC
D: .; size: .; J: TRBJ2-7; V: TRBV11-2; CDR3: CASSAGLIYEQYF; DNA: TGTGCCAGCAGCGCGGGACTGATCTACGAGCAGTACTTC
D: .; size: .; J: TRBJ2-1; V: TRBV5-1; CDR3: CASSLAIGGVGNEQFF; DNA: TGCGCCAGCAGCTTGGCCATCGGGGGAGTGGGCAATGAGCAGTTCTTC
D: .; size: few; J: TRBJ1-5; V: TRBV7-9; CDR3: CASSLGLGGNNQPQHF; DNA: TGTGCCAGCAGCTTGGGTTTGGGGGGAAACAATCAGCCCCAGCATTTT
D: .; size: .; J: TRBJ1-2; V: TRBV4-2; CDR3: CASSQDLGQRINYGYTF; DNA: TGTGCCAGCAGCCAAGATCTCGGCCAGAGGATTAACTATGGCTACACCTTC
D: .; size: once; J: TRBJ2-7; V: TRBV7-9; CDR3: CASSFVFGTSYEQYF; DNA: TGTGCCAGCAGCTTTGTTTTCGGGACCTCCTACGAGCAGTACTTC
D: TRBD2; size: once; J: TRBJ2-7; V: TRBV7-8; CDR3: CASRPGGDNEQYF; DNA: TGTGCCAGCAGACCGGGGGGGGACAATGAGCAGTACTTC
D: .; size: few; J: TRBJ2-1; V: TRBV2; CDR3: CASSPPEQFF; DNA: TGTGCCAGCAGCCCGCCAGAGCAGTTCTTC
D: .; size: .; J: TRBJ2-5; V: TRBV29-1; CDR3: CSVEDPPRVGGTQYF; DNA: TGCAGCGTTGAAGATCCCCCCCGGGTAGGAGGGACCCAGTACTTC
D: .; size: .; J: TRBJ2-5; V: TRBV5-1; CDR3: CASRVTEETQYF; DNA: TGCGCCAGCAGGGTAACAGAAGAGACCCAGTACTTC
D: .; size: few; J: TRBJ2-1; V: TRBV24-1; CDR3: CATSDFGPSAQFF; DNA: TGTGCCACCAGTGATTTTGGGCCTAGCGCGCAGTTCTTC
D: .; size: few; J: TRBJ2-1; V: TRBV25-1; CDR3: CASSAELVRPLSSYNEQFF; DNA: TGTGCCAGCAGTGCAGAGCTGGTTAGGCCCTTAAGCTCCTACAATGAGCAGTTCTTC
D: .; size: few; J: TRBJ2-3; V: TRBV15; CDR3: CATSVLQNTQYF; DNA: TGTGCCACCAGCGTACTACAAAACACGCAGTATTTT
D: TRBD1; size: .; J: TRBJ2-7; V: TRBV28; CDR3: CASLLGGTGRKEQYF; DNA: TGTGCCAGCTTACTCGGTGGGACAGGGAGAAAGGAGCAGTACTTC
D: TRBD1; size: .; J: TRBJ2-5; V: TRBV6-6; CDR3: CASSRPGQGVGQYF; DNA: TGTGCCAGCAGCCGCCCGGGACAGGGGGTTGGGCAGTACTTC
D: .; size: few; J: TRBJ1-2; V: TRBV11-2; CDR3: CASSLWGANYGYTF; DNA: TGTGCCAGCAGCTTGTGGGGGGCTAACTATGGCTACACCTTC
D: .; size: .; J: TRBJ2-4; V: TRBV12-3/TRBV12-4; CDR3: CASSLAPGGGKNIQYF; DNA: TGTGCCAGCAGTTTGGCCCCCGGGGGAGGCAAAAACATTCAGTACTTC
D: TRBD2; size: .; J: TRBJ2-5; V: TRBV7-2; CDR3: CASSLVRSGPQETQYF; DNA: TGTGCCAGCAGCTTAGTACGTAGCGGGCCGCAAGAGACCCAGTACTTC
D: TRBD2; size: once; J: TRBJ2-7; V: TRBV3-1; CDR3: CASSQERGEVQYF; DNA: TGTGCCAGCAGCCAAGAACGGGGGGAGGTGCAGTACTTC
D: .; size: .; J: TRBJ2-7; V: TRBV7-2; CDR3: CASSLALAIGQYF; DNA: TGTGCCAGCAGCTTAGCGCTGGCGATCGGCCAGTACTTC
D: TRBD2; size: .; J: TRBJ2-1; V: TRBV4-2; CDR3: CASSQEIGAGGNNEQFF; DNA: TGTGCCAGCAGCCAAGAGATCGGTGCGGGGGGGAACAATGAGCAGTTCTTC
D: TRBD2; size: few; J: TRBJ2-5; V: TRBV11-2; CDR3: CASSLGSGGRETQYF; DNA: TGTGCCAGCAGCTTAGGGAGCGGGGGGCGAGAGACCCAGTACTTC
D: TRBD2; size: once; J: TRBJ2-5; V: TRBV7-8; CDR3: CATSRGGLGETQYF; DNA: TGTGCCACATCGAGGGGAGGGCTCGGGGAGACCCAGTACTTC
D: TRBD2; size: .; J: TRBJ2-5; V: TRBV12-3/TRBV12-4; CDR3: CASSALAGGQKTQYF; DNA: TGTGCCAGCAGCGCACTAGCGGGCGGACAAAAGACCCAGTACTTC
D: .; size: .; J: TRBJ1-6; V: TRBV28; CDR3: CASSMTGTPNSPLHF; DNA: TGTGCCAGCAGCATGACCGGGACACCGAATTCACCCCTCCACTTT
D: TRBD1; size: .; J: TRBJ2-7; V: TRBV19; CDR3: CASRVQGNPRNYEQYF; DNA: TGTGCCAGTAGGGTACAGGGGAATCCTCGAAACTACGAGCAGTACTTC
D: TRBD1; size: .; J: TRBJ2-2; V: TRBV27; CDR3: CASSFPTGGNTGELFF; DNA: TGTGCCAGCAGTTTCCCGACAGGGGGCAACACCGGGGAGCTGTTTTTT